This entry lists 17 T cell receptor beta chains sequenced from one sample in a study of blood T cell repertoires in COVID-19. Profiled with immunoSEQ multiplex PCR; TCRdb holds only in-frame clones, not every one. The sample records roughly 380,000 clones, 85% being singletons. Sequences were obtained from peripheral blood. These receptors were obtained from a woman aged 18-35 years with acute or convalescent COVID-19.

The chain carries TRBV24-1 and TRBJ2-3; 9 nucleotides line up with TRBD2. The V gene end was trimmed by 3 bases and the J gene end by 3 bases; junction bases not matched to a gene: 3. The CDR3 has 15 amino acids. Per germline, CDR1 KGHDR and CDR2 SFDVKD. The CDR3 here is CATSDIAGATDTQYF. CDR3 sequence (DNA): TGTGCCACCAGTGATATAGCGGGAGCGACAGATACGCAGTATTTT.

The chain uses TRBV5-1 and TRBJ2-5; 10 bases fit TRBD2. This CDR3 has 16 residues. Losses at the gene ends were 0 bases for V and 5 bases for J; bases not matched to a gene: 7. CDR1 is SGHRS and CDR2 is YFSETQ in the germline V gene. This CDR3 is CASSLGAGGLEETQYF. DNA for the CDR3: TGCGCCAGCAGCTTGGGAGCGGGGGGGCTGGAGGAGACCCAGTACTTC.

The chain carries TRBV4-1 and TRBJ1-3; tentatively, D is TRBD1 (5 bases). The length of the CDR3 is 14 residues. The germline gives CDR1 MGHRA, CDR2 YSYEKL. With 4 bases removed from V and 7 bases from J, the gap between germline ends came to 14 bases. This CDR3 reads CASSPRQSGNTIYF. DNA of the CDR3: TGCGCCAGCAGCCCCCGACAGTCAGGGAACACCATATATTTT.

The chain links TRBV5-1 to TRBJ1-2; D not resolved. CDR1 and CDR2 from the germline V gene are SGHRS and YFSETQ. There are 14 residues in the CDR3. V lost 4 bases to trimming and J lost 8 bases, with 18 bases between them. CDR3 in amino acids: CASSPGVGSEGYTF. For the CDR3, the DNA is TGCGCCAGCAGCCCCGGGGTAGGATCCGAGGGCTACACCTTC.

The chain recombines TRBV2 with TRBJ1-2; a weak D match, TRBD1 (6 bases). The CDR3 consists of 15 residues. Germline CDR1 and CDR2: SNHLY and FYNNEI. Trimming removed 3 bases from V and 5 bases from J, with 16 bases in between. CDR3 DNA sequence: TGTGCCAGCAGTGACAGGGGACCCTCTGGGTATGGCTACACCTTC. It translates to CASSDRGPSGYGYTF.

The V call is TRBV5-1, the J call TRBJ2-1; the match to TRBD2 covers 12 bases. Germline CDR1 SGHRS, CDR2 YFSETQ. The CDR3 loop spans 14 amino acids. The ends lost 4 bases at V and 12 bases at J; junction bases unmatched: 8. CDR3 bases: TGCGCCAGCAGCCCTTCTAGCGGGAGGGAAGTGCAGTTCTTC. This encodes CASSPSSGREVQFF.

This clone came up a few times. The CDR3 reads CASSLAPSGVSGANVLTF. CDR3 coding DNA: TGTGCCAGCAGCTTGGCCCCCAGCGGGGTCTCTGGGGCCAACGTCCTGACTTTC. The V and J genes are TRBV5-6 and TRBJ2-6; 7 nucleotides align to TRBD2. V dropped 0 bases and J dropped 0; count of bases not matched to a gene: 6. The CDR3 totals 18 residues. Germline CDR1 SGHDT, CDR2 YYEEEE.

The chain links TRBV28 to TRBJ1-5; 8 nucleotides align to TRBD1. The CDR3 has 14 residues. Germline V gene sequence: CDR1 MDHEN, CDR2 SYDVKM. With 9 bases clipped from V and 3 bases from J, the junction kept 7 bases outside the gene matches. The CDR3 is CASRRGRVNQPQHF. The CDR3 DNA is TGTGCCAGTCGCAGGGGGCGAGTCAATCAGCCCCAGCATTTT.

This sequence joins TRBV7-8 and TRBJ1-5; D unclear. CDR1 and CDR2 (germline): SGHVS, FQNEAQ. The CDR3 length is 17 residues. V dropped 8 bases and J dropped 0 bases, with 20 bases sitting between them. This CDR3 is CASAKVGLVDSNQPQHF. In DNA, the CDR3 is TGTGCCAGCGCCAAGGTCGGGTTAGTGGATAGCAATCAGCCCCAGCATTTT. The variable domain in full, with the rest retrieved from reference TRBV7-8 and TRBJ1-5, is GAGVSQSPRYKVAKRGQDVALRCDPISGHVSLFWYQQALGQGPEFLTYFQNEAQLDKSGLPSDRFFAERPEGSVSTLKIQRTQQEDSAVYLCASAKVGLVDSNQPQHFGDGTRLSIL.

V usage is TRBV23-1 and J usage is TRBJ1-5; 8 nucleotides agree with TRBD1. TRBV23-1 is assigned to the ORF class and has an uncertain function. This CDR3 is built from 16 residues. V lost 8 bases, J lost 2 bases, and 11 bases stayed unmatched. The CDR3 bases are TGCGCCAGCGGACCCCGGGACAGGATCGGCAATCAGCCCCAGCATTTT. Its translation: CASGPRDRIGNQPQHF.

The chain recombines TRBV19 with TRBJ1-4, with a tentative D call TRBD1 (6 bases). CDR1 and CDR2 (germline): LNHDA, SQIVND (reference sequence). The CDR3 is 14 residues long. Trimming took 7 bases from V and 8 from J, leaving 17 bases between them. CDR3 residues: CASNPGGAQEKLFF. The CDR3 bases are TGTGCCAGTAACCCGGGGGGGGCGCAGGAAAAACTGTTTTTT.

Comment on this clone: The sample contains more than one DNA sequence encoding this CDR3. The rearrangement joins TRBV28 to TRBJ1-2, with a tentative D call TRBD1 (5 bases). Trimming cost V 5 bases and J 5 bases, with 9 bases left between them. The CDR3 contains 12 residues. Germline CDR1 reads MDHEN; CDR2 reads SYDVKM. The CDR3 reads CASSAGSYGYTF. The CDR3 region has the DNA TGTGCCAGCAGTGCAGGGTCATATGGCTACACCTTC.

This sequence joins TRBV6-5 and TRBJ1-4; TRBD1 matches 9 bases. This CDR3 is 14 amino acids long. Losses at the gene ends were 11 bases for V and 7 bases for J; bases not matched to a gene: 11. Per germline, CDR1 MNHEY and CDR2 SVGAGI. CDR3 sequence reads: CAGRPGQGIEKLFF. CDR3 DNA sequence: TGTGCCGGACGACCGGGACAGGGAATTGAAAAACTGTTTTTT.

The gene calls are TRBV18 and TRBJ1-1, with 12 bases identical to TRBD1. The CDR3 is 16 residues long. The V gene end was trimmed by 2 bases and the J gene end by 0 bases; junction bases not matched to a gene: 1. Looked up from germline, CDR1 is KGHSH and CDR2 is LQKENI. CDR3 protein: CASSPGTGGLNTEAFF. CDR3 bases: TGTGCCAGCTCACCAGGGACAGGGGGCTTGAACACTGAAGCTTTCTTT.

Regarding this clone: A read error may account for a junction end that differs from germline. V gene TRBV28 combines with J gene TRBJ1-2, with 9 nucleotides matching TRBD1. This CDR3 region has 12 residues. Looked up from germline, CDR1 is MDHEN and CDR2 is SYDVKM. The CDR3 DNA reads as TGTGGCAGCCACAGGGGGCAGGATGGCTACACCTTC. Its protein is CGSHRGQDGYTF.

This sequence joins TRBV6-5 and TRBJ2-7, with 9 bases identical to TRBD1. The germline CDR1 and CDR2 sequences are MNHEY and SVGAGI. This CDR3 is built from 14 residues. V lost 5 bases to trimming and J lost 5 bases; unmatched junction nucleotides: 7. CDR3 in amino acids: CASSRRDRDHEQYF. CDR3 in DNA: TGTGCCAGCAGTCGGCGGGACAGGGATCACGAGCAGTACTTC.

This chain connects TRBV19 to TRBJ1-3; D gene unclear. Per the germline V gene, CDR1 is LNHDA and CDR2 is SQIVND (reference sequence). V lost 3 bases and J lost 2, with 5 bases in between. The CDR3 totals 13 residues. Here the CDR3 reads CASSIGAGNTIYF. Here the CDR3 DNA reads TGTGCCAGTAGTATCGGAGCTGGAAACACCATATATTTT. The variable domain in full, completed from reference TRBV19 and TRBJ1-3, reads DGGITQSPKYLFRKEGQNVTLSCEQNLNHDAMYWYRQDPGQGLRLIYYSQIVNDFQKGDIAEGYSVSREKKESFPLTVTSAQKNPTAFYLCASSIGAGNTIYFGEGSWLTVV.